The sequence of this TCR beta chain was determined in a study of cytomegalovirus exposure and HLA in healthy donors. General observations from the study: HLA allele associations emerged for around 15,000 TCR beta sequences in a later analysis, at 0.05 false discovery rate. Accurate prediction of most subjects' HLA-A and HLA-B alleles from TCR beta sequences was reported. The study dropped some indistinguishable V segments, TRBV6-2 and TRBV6-3 among them. Per a later analysis, HLA-associated TCR beta chains showed more clonal expansion than other, equally common TCR beta chains.

CDR3 length: 17 amino acids. From germline, CDR1 is SSHAT and CDR2 FNYEAQ (reference sequence). Trimming took 4 bases from V and 1 from J; bases not matched to a gene: 12. Comments on this clone: Antigen: not known.

The primer mix had 60 Vbeta and 13 Jbeta primers. Profiling relied on immunoSEQ multiplex PCR, and the TCRdb table lists in-frame clones only, not all of them. The sample totals approximately 190,000 clones; its top ten clones hold around 6%. This rearrangement joins TRBV7-7 to TRBJ2-7, with TRBD1 matching over 8 bases. The receptor's source is a man younger than 45 in good health and CMV-seronegative. Material: PBMCs. The CDR3 is CASSSPKQGGGSYEQYF. The CDR3 DNA is TGTGCCAGCAGCTCACCCAAACAGGGGGGAGGATCCTACGAGCAGTACTTC.